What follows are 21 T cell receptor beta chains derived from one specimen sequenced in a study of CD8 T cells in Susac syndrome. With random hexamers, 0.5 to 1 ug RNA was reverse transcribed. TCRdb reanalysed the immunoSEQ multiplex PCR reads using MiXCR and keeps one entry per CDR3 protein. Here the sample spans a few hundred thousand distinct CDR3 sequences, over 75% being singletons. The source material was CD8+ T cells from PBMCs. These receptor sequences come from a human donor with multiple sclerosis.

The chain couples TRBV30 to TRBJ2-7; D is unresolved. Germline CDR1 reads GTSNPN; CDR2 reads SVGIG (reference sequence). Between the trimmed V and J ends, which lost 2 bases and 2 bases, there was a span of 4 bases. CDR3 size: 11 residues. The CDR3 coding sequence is TGTGCCTGGAGTCCAGCCTACGAGCAGTACTTC. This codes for CAWSPAYEQYF.

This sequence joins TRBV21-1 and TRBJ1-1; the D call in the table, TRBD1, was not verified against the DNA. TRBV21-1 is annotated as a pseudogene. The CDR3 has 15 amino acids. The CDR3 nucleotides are TGTGCCAGCAGGCTACAGGGATGGACGAACACTGAAGCTTTCTTT. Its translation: CASRLQGWTNTEAFF.

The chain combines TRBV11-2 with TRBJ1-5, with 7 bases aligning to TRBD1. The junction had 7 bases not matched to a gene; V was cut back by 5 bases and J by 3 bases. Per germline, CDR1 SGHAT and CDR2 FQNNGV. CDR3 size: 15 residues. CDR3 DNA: TGTGCCAGCAGCACCAGACAGGGCCCCAATCAGCCCCAGCATTTT. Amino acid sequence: CASSTRQGPNQPQHF.

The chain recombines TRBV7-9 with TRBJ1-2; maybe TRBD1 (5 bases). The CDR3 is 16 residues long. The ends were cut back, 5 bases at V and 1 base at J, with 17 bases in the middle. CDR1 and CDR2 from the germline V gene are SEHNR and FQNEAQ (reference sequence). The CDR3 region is CASSRLWGWYNYGYTF. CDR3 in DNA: TGTGCCAGCAGCCGACTTTGGGGGTGGTATAACTATGGCTACACCTTC. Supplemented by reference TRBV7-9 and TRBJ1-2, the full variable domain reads DTGVSQNPRHKITKRGQNVTFRCDPISEHNRLYWYRQTLGQGPEFLTYFQNEAQLEKSRLLSDRFSAERPKGSFSTLEIQRTEQGDSAMYLCASSRLWGWYNYGYTFGSGTRLTVV.

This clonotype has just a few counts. CDR3 residues: CASSYPGGLVHEQYF. In DNA form, the CDR3 reads TGTGCCAGCAGTTACCCTGGGGGGCTAGTCCACGAGCAGTACTTC. The chain couples TRBV6-5 to TRBJ2-7; D is possibly TRBD1 or TRBD2 (6 bases each). The CDR3 covers 15 residues. V was pared by 2 bases and J by 5 bases, with 16 bases between. Germline CDR1 is MNHEY and CDR2 is SVGAGI.

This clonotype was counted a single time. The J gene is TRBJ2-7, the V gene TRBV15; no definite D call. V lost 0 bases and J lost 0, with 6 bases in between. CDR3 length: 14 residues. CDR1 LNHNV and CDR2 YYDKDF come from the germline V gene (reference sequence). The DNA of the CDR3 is TGTGCCACCAGCAGAGAGCGGAGCTCCTACGAGCAGTACTTC. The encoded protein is CATSRERSSYEQYF.

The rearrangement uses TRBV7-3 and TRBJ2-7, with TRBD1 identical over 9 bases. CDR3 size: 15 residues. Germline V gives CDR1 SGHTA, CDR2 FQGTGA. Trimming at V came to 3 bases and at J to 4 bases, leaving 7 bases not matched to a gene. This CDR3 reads CASSLSGGQGYEQYF. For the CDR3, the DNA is TGTGCCAGCAGCTTGTCCGGCGGACAGGGGTACGAGCAGTACTTC.

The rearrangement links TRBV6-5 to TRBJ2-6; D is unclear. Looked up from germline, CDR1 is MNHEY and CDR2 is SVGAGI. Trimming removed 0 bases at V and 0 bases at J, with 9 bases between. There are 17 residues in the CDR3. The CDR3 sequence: CASSYSIGLSGANVLTF. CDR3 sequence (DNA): TGTGCCAGCAGTTACTCGATAGGTCTCTCTGGGGCCAACGTCCTGACTTTC.

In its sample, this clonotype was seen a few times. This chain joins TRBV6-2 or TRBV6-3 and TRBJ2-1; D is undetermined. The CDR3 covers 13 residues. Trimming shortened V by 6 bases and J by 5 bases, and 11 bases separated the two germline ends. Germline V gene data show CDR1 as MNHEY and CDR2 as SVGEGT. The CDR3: CASSSPLDNEQFF. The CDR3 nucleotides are TGTGCCAGCAGCTCCCCTCTAGACAATGAGCAGTTCTTC.

As DNA, the CDR3 is TGCGCCAGCAGCCAAGGGGTCGAGGGGGGGAACACTGAAGCTTTCTTT. Encoded protein: CASSQGVEGGNTEAFF. This sequence joins TRBV4-3 and TRBJ1-1, with D perhaps TRBD1 (6 bases). The V gene lost 1 base and the J gene lost 1 base, with 13 bases spanning the gap. The CDR3 sequence is 16 residues long. The germline V gene has CDR1 LGHNA and CDR2 YSLEER.

CDR3 bases: TGTGCCAGCAGCTTGTGGGACAGCACACCTTGGGAGTTCTTC. This sequence encodes CASSLWDSTPWEFF. This rearrangement joins TRBV5-6 to TRBJ2-1, with 7 bases matching TRBD1. The CDR3 extends over 14 amino acids. Per germline, CDR1 SGHDT and CDR2 YYEEEE. V dropped 1 base and J dropped 14; count of bases not matched to a gene: 12.

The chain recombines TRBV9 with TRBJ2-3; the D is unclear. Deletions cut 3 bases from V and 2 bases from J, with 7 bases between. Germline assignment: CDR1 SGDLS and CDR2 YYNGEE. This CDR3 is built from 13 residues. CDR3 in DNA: TGTGCCAGCAGCGCTCAGAACACAGATACGCAGTATTTT. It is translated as CASSAQNTDTQYF.

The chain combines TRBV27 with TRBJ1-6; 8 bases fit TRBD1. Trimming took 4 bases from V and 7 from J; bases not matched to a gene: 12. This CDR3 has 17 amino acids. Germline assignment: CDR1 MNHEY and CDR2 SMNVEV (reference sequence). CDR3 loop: CASSSTDRGRKNSPLHF. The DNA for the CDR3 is TGTGCCAGCAGTTCAACCGACAGGGGTCGGAAAAATTCACCCCTCCACTTT.

The CDR3 here is CASRPAGYNEKLFF. The CDR3 bases are TGTGCCAGCAGGCCCGCCGGGTATAATGAAAAACTGTTTTTT. The rearrangement uses TRBV6-5 and TRBJ1-4; D call uncertain. This CDR3 contains 14 residues. Germline CDR1 is MNHEY and CDR2 is SVGAGI. V was pared by 6 bases and J by 4 bases, with 12 bases between.

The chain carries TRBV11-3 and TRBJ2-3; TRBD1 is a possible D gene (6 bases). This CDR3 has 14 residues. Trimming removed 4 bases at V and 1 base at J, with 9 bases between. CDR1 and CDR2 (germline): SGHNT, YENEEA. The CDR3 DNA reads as TGTGCCAGCAGCTCTCGGACAGGCACAGATACGCAGTATTTT. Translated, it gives CASSSRTGTDTQYF.

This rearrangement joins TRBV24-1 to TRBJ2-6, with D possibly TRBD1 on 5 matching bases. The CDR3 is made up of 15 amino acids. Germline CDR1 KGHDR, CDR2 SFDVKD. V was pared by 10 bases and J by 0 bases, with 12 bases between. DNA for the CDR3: TGTGCCACTAGACCAGGGTTCTCTGGGGCCAACGTCCTGACTTTC. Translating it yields CATRPGFSGANVLTF.

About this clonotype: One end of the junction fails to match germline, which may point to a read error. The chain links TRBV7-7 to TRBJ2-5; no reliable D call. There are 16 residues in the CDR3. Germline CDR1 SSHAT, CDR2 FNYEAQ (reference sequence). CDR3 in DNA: TGTGCTAGCAGCTATTCAACCTCGCCCCGAGTTGGGACCCAGTACTTC. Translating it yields CASSYSTSPRVGTQYF. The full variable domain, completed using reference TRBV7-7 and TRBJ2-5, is GAGVSQSPRYKVTKRGQDVTLRCDPISSHATLYWYQQALGQGPEFLTYFNYEAQPDKSGLPSDRFSAERPEGSISTLTIQRTEQRDSAMYRCASSYSTSPRVGTQYFGPGTRLLVL.

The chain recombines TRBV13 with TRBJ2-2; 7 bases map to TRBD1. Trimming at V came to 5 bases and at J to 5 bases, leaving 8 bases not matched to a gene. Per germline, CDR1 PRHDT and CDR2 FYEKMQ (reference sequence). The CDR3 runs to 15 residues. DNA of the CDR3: TGTGCCAGCAGCGAAGGGGGCATCAGGACCGGGGAGCTGTTTTTT. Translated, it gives CASSEGGIRTGELFF.

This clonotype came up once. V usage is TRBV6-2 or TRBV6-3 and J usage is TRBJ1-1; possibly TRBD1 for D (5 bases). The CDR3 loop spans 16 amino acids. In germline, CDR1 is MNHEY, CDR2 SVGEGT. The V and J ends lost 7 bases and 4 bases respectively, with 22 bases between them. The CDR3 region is CASNTGARPASTEAFF. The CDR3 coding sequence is TGTGCCAGCAACACCGGGGCCCGTCCGGCGTCCACTGAAGCTTTCTTT.

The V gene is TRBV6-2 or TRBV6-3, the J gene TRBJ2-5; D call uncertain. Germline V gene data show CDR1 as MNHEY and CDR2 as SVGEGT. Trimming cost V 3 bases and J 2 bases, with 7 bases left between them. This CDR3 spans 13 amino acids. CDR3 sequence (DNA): TGTGCCAGCAGTTATTTAGATCAAGAGACCCAGTACTTC. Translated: CASSYLDQETQYF.

CDR3 amino acids: CASSEGRLDETQYF. The CDR3 DNA reads as TGTGCCAGCAGCGAGGGACGATTAGACGAGACCCAGTACTTC. The chain is built from TRBV7-9 and TRBJ2-5; either TRBD1 or TRBD2 may supply D (5 bases each). Trimming cost V 5 bases and J 5 bases, with 15 bases left between them. The CDR3 totals 14 residues. The germline CDR1 and CDR2 sequences are SEHNR and FQNEAQ (reference sequence).